This T cell receptor (beta chain) is drawn from a study of T cells in Graves' hyperthyroidism and ophthalmopathy. In its sample, this clonotype was seen many times. RNA transcripts yielded amplified TCR beta CDR3 regions. Researchers ran a first-round RT-PCR on the TCR CDR3 using the HTBI primer set. TCRdb processed the multiplex PCR reads anew with MiXCR; each CDR3 protein has one entry. The sample consists of hundreds of thousands of distinct CDR3 sequences, 35% of them appearing once. Germline values: CDR1 SGHTA, CDR2 FQGTGA. Trimming stripped 5 bases from V and 4 bases from J, with 8 bases between. CDR3 length equals 12 residues.

V and J are TRBV7-3 and TRBJ1-1; D is undetermined. The sample comprised blood. This clonotype was sampled from a woman in her thirties or forties with Graves' hyperthyroidism. The CDR3 DNA follows: TGTGCCAGCAGCGACGGACGCACTGAAGCTTTCTTT. Amino acid sequence: CASSDGRTEAFF.